These 11 T cell receptor beta chains came from one sample sequenced in a study of long-term antiretroviral therapy in people with HIV. The assay, immunoSEQ v3.0, was run at survey level. The protocol was immunoSEQ multiplex PCR, while the TCRdb copy is restricted to in-frame clones and leaves out a portion. This table holds 13,000 or so clones, 75% to 85% found once. Sequenced here: unsorted PBMCs, sampled 3.2 years before starting antiretroviral therapy. These receptors all come from a man aged 35 to 55 with HIV.

The chain links TRBV2 to TRBJ1-3; D gene uncertain. V was shortened by 7 bases and J by 2 bases, with 12 bases between the two germline ends. The CDR3 has 14 residues. Germline assignment: CDR1 SNHLY and CDR2 FYNNEI. The CDR3 region has the DNA TGTGCCAGCATTAGGCCGGGGACTGGAAACACCATATATTTT. Translated: CASIRPGTGNTIYF.

The rearrangement links TRBV6-5 to TRBJ2-7; possibly TRBD2 for D (6 bases). Between the trimmed V and J ends, which lost 8 bases and 0 bases, there was a span of 14 bases. CDR3 length: 14 amino acids. CDR1 and CDR2 (germline): MNHEY, SVGAGI. The CDR3 coding sequence is TGTGCCAGCCGTACGGGGGAACTCTCCTACGAGCAGTACTTC. This translates into CASRTGELSYEQYF.

The chain links TRBV7-2 to TRBJ1-2; 8 nucleotides align to TRBD1. The ends lost 6 bases at V and 8 bases at J; junction bases unmatched: 5. CDR3 size: 12 residues. Germline V gene sequence: CDR1 SGHTA, CDR2 FQGNSA. CDR3 residues: CASRSTGVGYTF. The CDR3 bases are TGTGCCAGCAGGTCGACAGGGGTAGGCTACACCTTC.

J is TRBJ2-2 and V is TRBV14; a weak D match, TRBD2 (6 bases). With 2 bases removed from V and 2 bases from J, the gap between germline ends came to 9 bases. The germline CDR1 and CDR2 sequences are SGHDN and FVKESK. CDR3 size: 15 residues. Written as DNA, the CDR3 is TGTGCCAGCAGCCAAAAGGGACTTAACACCGGGGAGCTGTTTTTT. It codes for CASSQKGLNTGELFF. The full variable domain, its missing parts supplied by reference TRBV14 and TRBJ2-2, is EAGVTQFPSHSVIEKGQTVTLRCDPISGHDNLYWYRRVMGKEIKFLLHFVKESKQDESGMPNNRFLAERTGGTYSTLKVQPAELEDSGVYFCASSQKGLNTGELFFGEGSRLTVL.

This clone was recorded only once. This chain joins TRBV4-1 and TRBJ1-1; D uncertain. Trimming took 0 bases from V and 2 from J, leaving 10 bases between them. CDR1 and CDR2 from the germline V gene are MGHRA and YSYEKL. The CDR3 is 15 residues long. CDR3 bases: TGCGCCAGCAGCCAAGATTGGGTCCTCAACACTGAAGCTTTCTTT. It codes for CASSQDWVLNTEAFF.

This clone was recorded once. V and J are TRBV13 and TRBJ2-7, with a tentative D call TRBD1 (6 bases). Looked up from germline, CDR1 is PRHDT and CDR2 is FYEKMQ (reference sequence). The V and J ends lost 5 bases and 2 bases respectively, with 19 bases between them. The CDR3 totals 16 residues. In DNA form, the CDR3 reads TGTGCCAGCAGCCCCCCGCGGACAGTGATCACCTACGAGCAGTACTTC. Its protein product is CASSPPRTVITYEQYF.

This clone was counted a single time. The V and J genes are TRBV7-8 and TRBJ1-2; D not certain. Germline V CDR1 and CDR2: SGHVS, FQNEAQ. The CDR3 is made up of 14 amino acids. Trimming left V 1 base short and J 3 bases short, with 9 bases between. CDR3 DNA: TGTGCCAGCAGCTTAGGGGTAGCAGACTATGGCTACACCTTC. Translating gives CASSLGVADYGYTF.

In its sample, this clone was seen a few times. This chain connects TRBV30 to TRBJ1-2; possibly TRBD1 for D (5 bases). The CDR3 contains 11 residues. Trimming shortened V by 8 bases and J by 4 bases, and 11 bases separated the two germline ends. Germline lookup yields CDR1 GTSNPN and CDR2 SVGIG (reference sequence). The CDR3 spells CAGDSPYGYTF. The CDR3 DNA reads as TGTGCCGGTGACAGTCCCTATGGCTACACCTTC.

V and J are TRBV7-2 and TRBJ2-4; weak D call: TRBD1 (6 bases). V gave up 1 base and J gave up 3 bases, with 16 bases separating them. The germline gives CDR1 SGHTA, CDR2 FQGNSA. This CDR3 contains 17 residues. The CDR3 sequence: CASSLGIGEGGKNIQYF. The CDR3 nucleotides read TGTGCCAGCAGCTTAGGAATAGGGGAAGGGGGCAAAAACATTCAGTACTTC.

This clone was recorded only once. The chain links TRBV5-1 to TRBJ2-1; 8 bases are shared with TRBD1. The V segment lost 4 bases and the J segment 7 bases; nucleotides outside the gene matches: 10. Per germline, CDR1 SGHRS and CDR2 YFSETQ. The CDR3 consists of 15 residues. The CDR3 sequence is CASSPDRDVRNEQFF. The CDR3, as DNA: TGCGCCAGCAGCCCGGACAGGGATGTTAGAAATGAGCAGTTCTTC.

The chain links TRBV6-4 to TRBJ2-3; TRBD2 matches at 7 bases. V trimming: 5 bases; J trimming: 4 bases; junction bases outside the gene matches: 6. CDR1 is MRHNA, CDR2 SNTAGT, per germline. This CDR3 is built from 14 residues. This CDR3 is CASSRSGEADTQYF. In nucleotides, the CDR3 is TGTGCCAGCAGTAGGAGCGGGGAGGCAGATACGCAGTATTTT.